The sequence of this T cell receptor beta chain was determined in a study of blood T cell repertoires in COVID-19. Overall study: From the United States, Italy and Spain came samples of acute and convalescent COVID-19. Sample material is recorded as cDNA or gDNA derived from T cells, B-cell-depleted T cells, or PBMCs.

With 4 bases clipped from V and 3 bases from J, the junction kept 9 bases outside the gene matches. CDR1 is ENHRY, CDR2 SYGVKD, per germline. The length of the CDR3 is 16 residues. In the original processing: For nucleated cells, counts were estimated from reference gene primer amplification. The method was immunoSEQ multiplex PCR; TCRdb's version includes in-frame clones alone and lacks a portion of them. V and J calls and clone size follow that table, whereas D and trimming were derived from the DNA. Of 170,000 or so clones listed, about 89% are singletons. Specimen: peripheral blood. This receptor was obtained from a man between 18 and 35 years old who had recovered from COVID-19. J is TRBJ1-1 and V is TRBV10-3, with 9 positions matching TRBD1. The CDR3 reads CAISGQQGAGDTEAFF. As DNA, the CDR3 is TGTGCCATCAGTGGTCAACAGGGGGCGGGGGACACTGAAGCTTTCTTT.